Presented here are 27 T cell receptor beta chains from one specimen sequenced in a study of OX40 agonist ivuxolimab in advanced cancers. Libraries were made using the immunoSEQ multiplex PCR assay. TCRdb holds this immuneACCESS table with in-frame rearrangements only. Some clones are missing; in checked studies, unresolved V genes explain under half, and the rest has no known cause. The sample table shows approximately 67,000 clones, and approximately 93% are seen once. Clones ranked in the top ten supply 2% to 2.5% of the sample. The sample in question was CD4+ or CD8+ T cells sorted from blood, obtained in a trial of the OX40 agonist ivuxolimab. The receptors originated from an adult with an advanced solid tumor such as melanoma, head and neck, liver or kidney cancer.

The rearrangement joins TRBV27 to TRBJ2-3; D is undetermined. Looked up from germline, CDR1 is MNHEY and CDR2 is SMNVEV (reference sequence). V was trimmed by 4 bases and J by 0 bases, leaving 5 bases between them. The CDR3 covers 13 residues. DNA for the CDR3: TGTGCCAGCAGTTCATCTAGCACAGATACGCAGTATTTT. This encodes CASSSSSTDTQYF.

The chain is built from TRBV5-4 and TRBJ1-4; possible D gene TRBD1, 6 bases. The CDR3 consists of 16 residues. Trimming shortened V by 4 bases and J by 4 bases, and 17 bases separated the two germline ends. CDR1 is SGHNT and CDR2 is YYREEE in the germline V gene (reference sequence). The CDR3 region is CASSPGGTSGNEKLFF. The CDR3 nucleotides are TGTGCCAGCAGCCCGGGGGGGACATCGGGTAATGAAAAACTGTTTTTT.

This clone came up once. The chain joins TRBV7-2 to TRBJ2-7, with D perhaps being TRBD1 or TRBD2 (5 bases each). The germline CDR1 and CDR2 sequences are SGHTA and FQGNSA. V lost 1 base to trimming and J lost 3 bases, with 13 bases between them. The CDR3 consists of 15 residues. The CDR3 nucleotides read TGTGCCAGCAGCTTAGTCGGGGCAGGCTACTACGAGCAGTACTTC. Residues: CASSLVGAGYYEQYF.

This chain links TRBV19 with TRBJ2-1, with TRBD2 matching over 7 bases. Per germline, CDR1 LNHDA and CDR2 SQIVND (reference sequence). V dropped 7 bases and J dropped 6; count of bases not matched to a gene: 15. There are 16 residues in the CDR3. In DNA form, the CDR3 reads TGTGCCAGTAATCAGCGGGGCAGGGTAGGGGTCAATGAGCAGTTCTTC. Protein sequence: CASNQRGRVGVNEQFF.

This sequence joins TRBV2 and TRBJ2-5; D unclear. Trimming left V 6 bases short and J 3 bases short, with 11 bases between. This CDR3 has 13 amino acids. Germline-derived CDR1 and CDR2 are SNHLY and FYNNEI. CDR3 sequence (DNA): TGTGCCAGCAGCTTACAAGCGAAAGAGACCCAGTACTTC. Translating it yields CASSLQAKETQYF.

This chain links TRBV12-5 with TRBJ2-1; D is ambiguous. Germline-derived CDR1 and CDR2 are LGHNT and FRNRAP. The CDR3 has 13 residues. V dropped 0 bases and J dropped 6 bases, with 6 bases sitting between them. DNA for the CDR3: TGTGCTAGTGGTTTGGTACGAAGCAATGAGCAGTTCTTC. As protein: CASGLVRSNEQFF.

The J gene is TRBJ2-3, the V gene TRBV6-5; D may be TRBD1 (6 bases). Trimming shortened V by 6 bases and J by 6 bases, and 10 bases separated the two germline ends. Germline V gene lookup returns CDR1 MNHEY and CDR2 SVGAGI. The CDR3 runs to 12 residues. This chain's CDR3 is CASRSQGDTQYF. The DNA for the CDR3 is TGTGCCAGCAGGAGTCAGGGGGATACGCAGTATTTT.

The V call is TRBV7-6, the J call TRBJ1-1; no clear D gene. The V and J ends lost 3 bases and 6 bases respectively, with 8 bases between them. Germline V gene lookup returns CDR1 SGHVS and CDR2 FNYEAQ. There are 12 residues in the CDR3. For the CDR3, the DNA is TGTGCCAGCAGCTTGAGTATATCTGAAGCTTTCTTT. Protein sequence: CASSLSISEAFF.

J is TRBJ2-7 and V is TRBV7-8; D may be TRBD1 (6 bases). This CDR3 has 13 amino acids. Germline CDR1 and CDR2: SGHVS and FQNEAQ. V lost 4 bases, J lost 3 bases, and 10 bases lay in between. CDR3 protein: CASSSQGVYEQYF. CDR3 bases: TGTGCCAGCAGCTCACAGGGAGTCTACGAGCAGTACTTC. The full variable domain, completed using reference TRBV7-8 and TRBJ2-7, is GAGVSQSPRYKVAKRGQDVALRCDPISGHVSLFWYQQALGQGPEFLTYFQNEAQLDKSGLPSDRFFAERPEGSVSTLKIQRTQQEDSAVYLCASSSQGVYEQYFGPGTRLTVT.

The chain recombines TRBV5-4 with TRBJ1-2; D might be TRBD1 (5 bases). CDR3 length: 13 residues. Germline assignment: CDR1 SGHNT and CDR2 YYREEE (reference sequence). Trimming cost V 2 bases and J 8 bases, with 13 bases left between them. DNA for the CDR3: TGTGCCAGCAGCTTAGAGGGGCGGGGAGGCTACACCTTC. This translates into CASSLEGRGGYTF.

The V and J genes are TRBV7-2 and TRBJ2-2, with 7 bases lining up with TRBD2. The CDR3 consists of 16 residues. J gave up 3 bases and V 6 bases, and 10 bases lay outside the gene matches. From germline, CDR1 is SGHTA and CDR2 FQGNSA. The CDR3 nucleotides read TGTGCCAGCAGTTTTAATAGCGGGTTCGACACCGGGGAGCTGTTTTTT. Its protein product is CASSFNSGFDTGELFF.

The CDR3 DNA reads as TGTGCCAGCAGCATATACAATGAGCAGTTCTTC. Its protein is CASSIYNEQFF. This chain joins TRBV7-9 and TRBJ2-1; D is unclear. V lost 5 bases, J lost 4 bases, and 3 bases lay in between. The CDR3 runs 11 residues. CDR1 SEHNR and CDR2 FQNEAQ come from the germline V gene (reference sequence).

The chain joins TRBV19 to TRBJ1-1; tentatively, D is TRBD1 (6 bases). The CDR3 sequence is 14 residues long. CDR1 and CDR2 (germline): LNHDA, SQIVND (reference sequence). Trimming left V 1 base short and J 4 bases short, with 10 bases between. CDR3 sequence: CASSIVGGVTEAFF. As DNA, the CDR3 is TGTGCCAGTAGTATAGTGGGGGGCGTCACTGAAGCTTTCTTT.

The chain employs TRBV19 and TRBJ1-2; 7 bases agree with TRBD1. The CDR3 has 16 amino acids. The V and J ends lost 4 bases and 4 bases, in that order; junction bases with no gene match: 12. CDR1 is LNHDA, CDR2 SQIVND, per germline (reference sequence). CDR3 amino acids: CASSTRDRTSGYGYTF. DNA of the CDR3: TGTGCCAGTAGTACCCGGGACAGAACGTCGGGCTATGGCTACACCTTC.

This clone came up once. V usage is TRBV10-3 and J usage is TRBJ2-5; D possibly matches TRBD1 or TRBD2 (5 bases each). The CDR3 runs to 14 residues. Germline V gene data show CDR1 as ENHRY and CDR2 as SYGVKD. V was shortened by 0 bases and J by 4 bases, with 9 bases between the two germline ends. CDR3 DNA sequence: TGTGCCATCAGTGAGTCGAGTGGGGGAGAGACCCAGTACTTC. The encoded protein is CAISESSGGETQYF.

This sequence joins TRBV4-2 and TRBJ2-3, with 7 bases aligning to TRBD2. The germline V gene has CDR1 LGHNA and CDR2 YNFKEQ. This CDR3 spans 18 amino acids. The ends lost 1 base at V and 0 bases at J; junction bases unmatched: 10. Written as DNA, the CDR3 is TGTGCCAGCAGCCAAGTTCCTTGGGCGGGAGCCAGCACAGATACGCAGTATTTT. It yields the protein CASSQVPWAGASTDTQYF.

V is TRBV29-1 and J is TRBJ2-1; D may be TRBD1 (6 bases). This CDR3 is built from 17 residues. In germline, CDR1 is SQVTM, CDR2 ANQGSEA. V was clipped by 4 bases and J by 2 bases, with 21 bases between them. CDR3 sequence (DNA): TGCAGCGTTGTTGGCGGAGGACAGATCAATACCTACAATGAGCAGTTCTTC. This codes for CSVVGGGQINTYNEQFF.

Note on this clone: This CDR3 is missing its conserved last phenylalanine or tryptophan, likely due to a read error. The DNA is omitted, as the CDR3 cannot be located on it reliably, and the CDR3 follows TCRdb's listing. This sequence joins TRBV21-1 and TRBJ1-3; TRBD1 was called by the table and not checked on the DNA. TRBV21-1 is labeled a pseudogene. A total of 10 residues make up the CDR3, ends included. The CDR3 reads CASSLKDSLT.

The chain employs TRBV28 and TRBJ1-2; 11 bases fit TRBD1. With V trimmed by 6 bases and J by 3 bases, 15 bases remained unmatched. Germline lookup yields CDR1 MDHEN and CDR2 SYDVKM. The CDR3 covers 18 residues. The CDR3 DNA reads TGTGCCAGCAGCCCCCCAAGGACAGGGGGCATTACCTACTATGGCTACACCTTC. Amino acids: CASSPPRTGGITYYGYTF.

This clone was observed a few times. This chain joins TRBV28 and TRBJ1-1; D not resolved. In germline, CDR1 is MDHEN, CDR2 SYDVKM. The CDR3 is made up of 13 amino acids. V dropped 6 bases and J dropped 1 base, with 9 bases sitting between them. The CDR3 reads CASRPARNTEAFF. DNA of the CDR3: TGTGCCAGCAGACCCGCTCGGAACACTGAAGCTTTCTTT.

Here the CDR3 reads CASSYSRGGILYEQYF. The CDR3, as DNA: TGTGCCAGCAGTTATTCCCGGGGGGGCATCTTGTACGAGCAGTACTTC. The V gene is TRBV6-5, the J gene TRBJ2-7; 8 nucleotides agree with TRBD2. The ends lost 3 bases at V and 4 bases at J; junction bases unmatched: 11. Germline lookup yields CDR1 MNHEY and CDR2 SVGAGI. The CDR3 has 16 amino acids.

As DNA, the CDR3 is TGTGCCAGCAGCTTCAAACAGGGGGCTTACGAGCAGTACTTC. It yields the protein CASSFKQGAYEQYF. V is TRBV7-9 and J is TRBJ2-7; 9 bases fit TRBD1. The germline CDR1 and CDR2 sequences are SEHNR and FQNEAQ (reference sequence). Trimming removed 3 bases from V and 4 bases from J; junction bases left unmatched: 4. The CDR3 is made up of 14 amino acids.

V gene TRBV11-3 combines with J gene TRBJ2-5; 7 positions agree with TRBD2. The CDR3 spans 12 residues. Trimming at V came to 8 bases and at J to 4 bases, leaving 4 bases not matched to a gene. Germline V lookup: CDR1 SGHNT, CDR2 YENEEA. The CDR3 DNA reads TGTGCCAGCTCGGGGGGTAGAGAGACCCAGTACTTC. Protein sequence: CASSGGRETQYF.

The V gene is TRBV6-5, the J gene TRBJ1-1, with a possible D match to TRBD1 (6 bases). Trimming took 6 bases from V and 1 from J, leaving 9 bases between them. In germline, CDR1 is MNHEY, CDR2 SVGAGI. The CDR3 is made up of 13 amino acids. CDR3 in DNA: TGTGCCAGCAGCCAGGGACAGAACACTGAAGCTTTCTTT. As protein: CASSQGQNTEAFF.

V gene TRBV6-6 combines with J gene TRBJ2-5; D is perhaps TRBD1 or TRBD2 (6 bases each). Per germline, CDR1 MNHNY and CDR2 SVGAGI (reference sequence). V shed 6 bases and J shed 2 bases, with 13 bases lying between them. The CDR3 is 14 residues long. The chain's CDR3 is CASSKGGIQETQYF. CDR3 DNA: TGTGCCAGCAGCAAAGGGGGGATTCAAGAGACCCAGTACTTC.

This chain links TRBV11-3 with TRBJ1-1; no reliable D call. Trimming pared 7 bases from V and 2 bases from J, leaving 17 bases between. Germline CDR1 reads SGHNT; CDR2 reads YENEEA. The CDR3 is 15 residues long. This chain's CDR3 is CASTPRPGSNTEAFF. CDR3 DNA: TGTGCCAGCACCCCCCGGCCCGGTTCCAACACTGAAGCTTTCTTT.

The gene calls are TRBV18 and TRBJ2-2, with TRBD2 identical over 7 bases. From germline, CDR1 is KGHSH and CDR2 LQKENI. CDR3 length: 13 residues. Losses at the gene ends were 2 bases for V and 10 bases for J; bases not matched to a gene: 4. CDR3 nucleotides: TGTGCCAGCTCACCAGACAGCGGGAAGGAGCTGTTTTTT. This gives the protein CASSPDSGKELFF.